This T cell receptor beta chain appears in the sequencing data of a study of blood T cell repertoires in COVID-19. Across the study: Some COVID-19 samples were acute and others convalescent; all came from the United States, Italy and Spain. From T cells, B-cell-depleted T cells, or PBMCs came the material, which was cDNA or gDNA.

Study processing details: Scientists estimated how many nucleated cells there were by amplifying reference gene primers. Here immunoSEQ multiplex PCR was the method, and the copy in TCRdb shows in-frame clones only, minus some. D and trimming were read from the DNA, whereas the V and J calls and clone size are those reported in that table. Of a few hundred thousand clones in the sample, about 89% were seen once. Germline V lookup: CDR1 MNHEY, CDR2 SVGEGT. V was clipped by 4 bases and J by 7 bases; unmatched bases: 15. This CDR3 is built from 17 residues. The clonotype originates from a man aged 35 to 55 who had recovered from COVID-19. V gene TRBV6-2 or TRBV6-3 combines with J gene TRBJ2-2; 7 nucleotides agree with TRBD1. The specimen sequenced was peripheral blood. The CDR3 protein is CASSSSYRDSLGGELFF. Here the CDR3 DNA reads TGTGCCAGCAGTTCCTCTTACCGGGACAGTCTAGGCGGGGAGCTGTTTTTT.